This entry describes one T cell receptor (beta chain). What it recognizes is unknown. This entry belongs to a study of T cell responses to AZD1222 COVID-19 vaccine. Study-wide results and caveats: As reported, nearly half of all spike-specific TCRs target variant regions that are unmutated. All repertoire sampling was performed exclusively after the peak T cell response.

Produced via immunoSEQ multiplex PCR; TCRdb's table is partial and in-frame only. In the table there are about 140,000 clones, 88% of which are singletons. The V end was cut by 8 bases, the J end by 3 bases, with 11 bases between. Germline CDR1 and CDR2: SGHRS and YFSETQ. CDR3 length: 13 amino acids. The chain employs TRBV5-1 and TRBJ2-2, with D possibly called TRBD1 or TRBD2 (5 bases each). Specimen: peripheral blood, collected on day 0 of AZD1222 vaccination. This receptor was obtained from an adult in good health. This chain's CDR3 is CASGDVDTGELFF. The CDR3 region has the DNA TGCGCCAGTGGGGACGTGGACACCGGGGAGCTGTTTTTT.